The rows below give T cell receptor beta chains drawn from one sample of a study of OX40 agonist ivuxolimab in advanced cancers. Profiling relied on immunoSEQ multiplex PCR, and the TCRdb table lists in-frame clones only, not all of them. Of approximately 21,000 clones detected, 74% appear once; the ten largest clones hold about a third. Specimen: CD4+ or CD8+ T cells sorted from blood, collected in a trial of the OX40 agonist ivuxolimab. All receptors come from an adult with an advanced solid tumor such as melanoma, head and neck, liver or kidney cancer. CDR3s include the opening cysteine and the closing phenylalanine or tryptophan.

CASSQDPQGATYEQYF | TRBJ2-7 | TRBV4-3
CASSQVASSYNEQFF | TRBJ2-1 | TRBV4-3
CASRTGGSETQYF | TRBJ2-5 | TRBV5-6
CASSLESMNTEAFF | TRBJ1-1 | TRBV4-1
CASSLDLREGVSPNEQFF | TRBJ2-1 | TRBV11-2
CASSFGGQNTGELFF | TRBJ2-2 | TRBV5-6
CATSRDRLAGEGETQYF | TRBJ2-5 | TRBV15
CASSPGTGGYTEAFF | TRBJ1-1 | TRBV7-6
CASSVEPGLAGYEQYF | TRBJ2-7 | TRBV9
CASSRGMENIQYF | TRBJ2-4 | TRBV13
CASSILAGGYNEQFF | TRBJ2-1 | TRBV27
CASSLAHFGNQPQHF | TRBJ1-5 | TRBV7-2
CASTGWTGELFF | TRBJ2-2 | TRBV2
CASTSIESEQYF | . | TRBV2
CASIPQSPIYNEQFF | TRBJ2-1 | TRBV7-9
CASSEGTEAFF | TRBJ1-1 | TRBV2
CASSVAANSNQPQHF | TRBJ1-5 | TRBV10-2
CASSPGHGEEKLFF | TRBJ1-4 | TRBV7-6
CASSLGPSGSGGETQYF | TRBJ2-5 | TRBV5-6
CASSIEESSYNEQFF | TRBJ2-1 | TRBV19
CASSPAGLTNTEAFF | TRBJ1-1 | TRBV9
CASKRTGDPYEQYF | TRBJ2-7 | TRBV6-5
CATSKAIGAENSNQPQHF | TRBJ1-5 | TRBV27
CATRTGEGYNEQFF | TRBJ2-1 | TRBV25-1
CASGGGGGEQYF | TRBJ2-7 | TRBV4-1
CASSEEAGSGELFF | TRBJ2-2 | TRBV2
CASSSGVTEAFF | TRBJ1-1 | TRBV6-5
CASSLLEGAPNYGYTF | TRBJ1-2 | TRBV28
CATSRDLGGQYEQYF | TRBJ2-7 | TRBV15